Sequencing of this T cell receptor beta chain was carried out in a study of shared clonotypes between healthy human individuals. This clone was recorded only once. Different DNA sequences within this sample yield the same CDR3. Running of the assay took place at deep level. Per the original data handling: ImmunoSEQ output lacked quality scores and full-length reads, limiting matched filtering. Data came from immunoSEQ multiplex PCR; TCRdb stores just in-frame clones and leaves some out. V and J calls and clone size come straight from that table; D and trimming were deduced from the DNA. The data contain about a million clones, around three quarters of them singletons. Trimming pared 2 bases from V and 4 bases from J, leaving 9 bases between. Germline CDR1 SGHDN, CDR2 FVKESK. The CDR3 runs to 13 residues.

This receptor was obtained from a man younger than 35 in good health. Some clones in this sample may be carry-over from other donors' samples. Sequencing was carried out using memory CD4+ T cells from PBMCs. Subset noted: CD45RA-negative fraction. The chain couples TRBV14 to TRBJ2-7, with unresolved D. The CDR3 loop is CASSQSLYYEQYF. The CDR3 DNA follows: TGTGCCAGCAGCCAATCTCTGTATTACGAGCAGTACTTC.